The source of this T cell receptor (beta chain) is a study of cytomegalovirus exposure and HLA in healthy donors. Of note for this clone: Its antigen is currently unknown.

The CDR3 is made up of 15 amino acids. The germline V gene has CDR1 MNHEY and CDR2 SVGAGI. V dropped 2 bases and J dropped 3 bases, with 14 bases sitting between them. Sequencing was performed with immunoSEQ multiplex PCR; in TCRdb, only in-frame clones are kept and a portion is missing. The sample has some 46,000 clones, more than 85% seen once. Notes on the study in general: Cytomegalovirus association was assigned to more than 150 TCR beta chains. One later analysis, an examination of the 120 validation repertoires, found that first-cohort TCR clusters tended to co-occur in them.

Sequenced input: PBMCs. The chain employs TRBV6-5 and TRBJ2-7, with TRBD1 as a possible D gene (6 bases). The origin of this receptor is a man aged 18-30 years in good health and CMV-seronegative. CDR3: CASSYGFTGIYEQYF. In DNA form, the CDR3 reads TGTGCCAGCAGTTACGGATTTACAGGGATCTACGAGCAGTACTTC.